This T cell receptor (beta chain) was sequenced during a study of blood T cell repertoires in COVID-19. J gave up 2 bases and V 5 bases, and 6 bases lay outside the gene matches. The CDR3 loop spans 17 amino acids. CDR1 and CDR2 from the germline V gene are MNHEY and SMNVEV (reference sequence). Generated by immunoSEQ multiplex PCR, the TCRdb table keeps only in-frame clones and is missing some. The sample contains some 230,000 clones, about 80% of which appear only once. Sequencing was carried out using peripheral blood. The clonotype comes from a woman aged 25-40 years who had recovered from COVID-19. This chain connects TRBV27 to TRBJ2-1; 13 positions agree with TRBD2. CDR3 DNA sequence: TGTGCCAGCAGTCCATATGGGACTAGCGGGACCTACAATGAGCAGTTCTTC. Its translation is CASSPYGTSGTYNEQFF.